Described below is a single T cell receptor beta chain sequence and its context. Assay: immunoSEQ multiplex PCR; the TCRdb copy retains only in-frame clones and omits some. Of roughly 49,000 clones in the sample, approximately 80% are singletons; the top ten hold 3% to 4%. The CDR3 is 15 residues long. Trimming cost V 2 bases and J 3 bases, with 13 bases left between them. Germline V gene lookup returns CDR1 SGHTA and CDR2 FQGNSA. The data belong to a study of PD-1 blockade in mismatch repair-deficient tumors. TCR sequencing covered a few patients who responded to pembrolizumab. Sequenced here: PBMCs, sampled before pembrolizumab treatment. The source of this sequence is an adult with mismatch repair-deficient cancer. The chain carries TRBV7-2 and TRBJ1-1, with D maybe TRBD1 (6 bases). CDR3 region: CASSLSRRTDTEAFF. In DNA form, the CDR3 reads TGTGCCAGCAGCTTATCACGAAGGACAGACACTGAAGCTTTCTTT. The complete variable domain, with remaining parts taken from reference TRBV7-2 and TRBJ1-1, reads GAGVSQSPSNKVTEKGKDVELRCDPISGHTALYWYRQSLGQGLEFLIYFQGNSAPDKSGLPSDRFSAERTGGSVSTLTIQRTQQEDSAVYLCASSLSRRTDTEAFFGQGTRLTVV.